This T cell receptor beta chain emerged from a study of shared clonotypes between healthy human individuals. Generated by immunoSEQ multiplex PCR, the TCRdb table keeps only in-frame clones and is missing some. The sample lists roughly 2,300,000 clones; 92% were seen once. The V gene's germline CDR1 is LNHDA and CDR2 SQIVND (reference sequence). J was trimmed by 8 bases and V by 4 bases; bases with no gene match: 11. The CDR3 has 17 residues. V is TRBV19 and J is TRBJ2-1; 13 nucleotides agree with TRBD2. The sequence came from a man between 18 and 35 years old in good health. Some clones in this sample may be carry-over from other donors' samples. Sequencing used naive CD4+ T cells from PBMCs. Subset described: CD45RA+ positively selected. The CDR3 DNA is TGTGCCAGTAGTACCCGGACTAGCGGGAGAGTATCTGATGAGCAGTTCTTC. Translating gives CASSTRTSGRVSDEQFF.